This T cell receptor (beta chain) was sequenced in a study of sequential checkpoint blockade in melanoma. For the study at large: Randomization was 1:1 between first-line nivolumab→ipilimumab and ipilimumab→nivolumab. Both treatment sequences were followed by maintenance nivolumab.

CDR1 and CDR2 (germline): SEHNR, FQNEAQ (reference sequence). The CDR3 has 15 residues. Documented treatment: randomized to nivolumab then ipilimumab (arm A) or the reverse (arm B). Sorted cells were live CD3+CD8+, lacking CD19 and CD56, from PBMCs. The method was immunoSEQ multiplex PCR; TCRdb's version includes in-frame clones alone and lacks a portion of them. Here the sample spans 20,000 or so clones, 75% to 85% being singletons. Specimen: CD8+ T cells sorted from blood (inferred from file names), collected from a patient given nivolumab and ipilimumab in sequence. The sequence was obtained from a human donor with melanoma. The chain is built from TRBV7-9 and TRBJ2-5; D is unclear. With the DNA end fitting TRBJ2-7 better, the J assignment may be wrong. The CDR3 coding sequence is TGTGCCAGCAGCTTGGTCACATCCCACAGCTACGAGCAGTACTTC. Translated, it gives CASSLVTSHSYEQYF.